These 6 T cell receptor beta chains originate from one sample sequenced in a study of T-cell reconstitution after alpha-beta-depleted transplantation in children. Preparing the TCRbeta library involved the use of unique molecular identifiers. TCRdb redid the calling of the PCR reads with MiXCR, one entry per CDR3 protein. The table includes a few hundred thousand distinct CDR3 sequences, 11% detected once. The material sequenced was PBMCs, taken before TCRalphabeta/CD19-depleted stem cell transplant. The receptors were sampled from a child younger than two with acute myeloid leukemia, due to receive a stem cell transplant.

A single count supports this clonotype. The chain combines TRBV7-9 with TRBJ1-4; D is perhaps TRBD1 (5 bases). The ends were cut back, 5 bases at V and 4 bases at J, with 11 bases in the middle. Germline CDR1 is SEHNR and CDR2 is FQNEAQ (reference sequence). This CDR3 region has 14 residues. CDR3 sequence: CASSPRVNNEKLFF. The CDR3 DNA sequence: TGTGCCAGCAGCCCCAGGGTAAATAATGAAAAACTGTTTTTT.

As concerns this clonotype: A much larger clone sits a single nucleotide away, making a read error possible. The chain employs TRBV6-2 or TRBV6-3 and TRBJ1-2; D is uncertain. From germline, CDR1 is MNHEY and CDR2 SVGEGT. The CDR3 extends over 13 amino acids. CDR3 DNA sequence: TGTGCCAGCAGTTCCCCCTTGACGGATGGCTACAGCTTC. The encoded protein is CASSSPLTDGYSF.

As regards this clonotype: This clone may be a read error of a much larger clone one base away. J is TRBJ2-5 and V is TRBV20-1; TRBD1 agrees at 8 bases. This CDR3 spans 13 amino acids. V lost 8 bases, J lost 5 bases, and 10 bases stayed unmatched. Germline V gene data show CDR1 as DFQATT and CDR2 as SNEGSKA (reference sequence). CDR3 residues: CSTMTGADETQYF. The CDR3 nucleotides read TGCAGTACAATGACAGGGGCGGACGAGACCCAGTACTTC.

This clonotype was picked up many times. The chain carries TRBV12-3 or TRBV12-4 and TRBJ2-3; D possibly corresponds to TRBD2 (6 bases). The CDR3 length is 15 residues. The V and J ends lost 6 bases and 0 bases respectively, with 13 bases between them. This CDR3 reads CASSSGTPSTDTQYF. The CDR3, as DNA: TGTGCCAGCAGCTCCGGGACTCCCAGCACAGATACGCAGTATTTT.

The table lists this clonotype with many counts. V is TRBV6-6 and J is TRBJ2-7, with 9 positions matching TRBD1. Germline-derived CDR1 and CDR2 are MNHNY and SVGAGI (reference sequence). V shed 5 bases, J shed 10 bases, and the junction held 6 bases outside the gene matches. The CDR3 has 12 residues. CDR3 amino acids: CASSTRTGAQYF. CDR3 in DNA: TGTGCCAGCAGTACTCGGACAGGGGCTCAGTACTTC.

This clonotype has ten or more counts. This rearrangement joins TRBV6-1 to TRBJ2-1; TRBD2 agrees at 12 bases. Trimming at V came to 8 bases and at J to 9 bases, leaving 8 bases not matched to a gene. CDR3 length: 14 residues. The germline gives CDR1 MNHNS, CDR2 SASEGT. The chain's CDR3 is CASWAGLAGSEQFF. The CDR3 DNA sequence: TGTGCCAGCTGGGCAGGACTAGCGGGATCTGAGCAGTTCTTC.